This entry describes one T cell receptor (beta chain). Antigen specificity is unknown. With 60 Vbeta and 13 Jbeta primers, the PCR was carried out. Measured with immunoSEQ multiplex PCR; TCRdb has only the in-frame clones, and not every one. The sample includes tens of thousands of clones, 60% to 80% of them seen just once. The entry originates in a study of cytomegalovirus exposure and HLA in healthy donors. At the level of the study: The study's early data release held about 85 million unique TCRs from HLA-typed donors.

Germline V lookup: CDR1 SEHNR, CDR2 FQNEAQ (reference sequence). The CDR3 has 12 amino acids. With 2 bases removed from V and 2 bases from J, the gap between germline ends came to 4 bases. Study outcomes and limitations: It was about 180 TCR beta chains that were listed as cytomegalovirus-associated. In a later analysis, a missense DCLRE1C variant was linked to TCR beta V- and J-gene trimming. Most likely, a cluster of highly shared sequence variants arose as a sequencing artifact.

The chain employs TRBV7-9 and TRBJ2-7; D not certain. The receptor comes from a woman aged 35 to 49 in good health and CMV-seropositive. Material: PBMCs. The CDR3 spells CASSLTAYEQYF. The CDR3 DNA sequence: TGTGCCAGCAGCTTAACAGCCTACGAGCAGTACTTC. Complete variable domain (other parts from reference TRBV7-9 and TRBJ2-7): DTGVSQNPRHKITKRGQNVTFRCDPISEHNRLYWYRQTLGQGPEFLTYFQNEAQLEKSRLLSDRFSAERPKGSFSTLEIQRTEQGDSAMYLCASSLTAYEQYFGPGTRLTVT.